These T cell receptor beta chains were read from a single sample in a study of patients and donors after allogeneic stem cell transplantation. From the RT-PCR reads, TCRdb called clonotypes with MiXCR, one entry per CDR3 protein. Found here are 8,000 to 10,000 distinct CDR3 sequences, about 6% of them singletons; the top ten hold roughly 27%. The sample was blood, either unsorted or a sorted T cell fraction (not recorded which). These receptors all stem from a human donor who was either an allogeneic HSCT recipient or a stem cell or donor lymphocyte infusion donor (not recorded which). It is not recorded whose cells these are; they may come from a transplant donor. CDR3s include the opening cysteine and the closing phenylalanine or tryptophan. The D gene is left open where the match is weak. Where a row states a size, it is once, few, many or the class of an expanded clone; other rows omit it.

d_call	clone_size	v_call	j_call	cdr3_nt	cdr3_aa
TRBD2	many	TRBV20-1	TRBJ2-1	TGCAGTGCTAGGTCTAGCGGGAGGGCAGATAATGAGCAGTTCTTC	CSARSSGRADNEQFF
.	many	TRBV19	TRBJ1-4	TGTGCCAGTAGTATAGCAGTGGTGGAGGAAAAACTGTTTTTT	CASSIAVVEEKLFF
.	few	TRBV5-6	TRBJ2-7	TGTGCCAGCGGGGCTAGGGGGGACTCCTACGAGCAGTACTTC	CASGARGDSYEQYF
.	many	TRBV28	TRBJ2-3	TGTGCCAGCAGTTTACAGCAGGGGCACACAGATACGCAGTATTTT	CASSLQQGHTDTQYF
TRBD2	many	TRBV7-2	TRBJ2-1	TGTGCCAGCAGCTGGCGTAGTGCGGGAGTTGGTGAGCAGTTCTTC	CASSWRSAGVGEQFF
TRBD2	few	TRBV6-5	TRBJ2-5	TGTGCCAGCAGTGGGACTAGCGGGTGGGAGACCCAGTACTTC	CASSGTSGWETQYF
TRBD2	.	TRBV4-1	TRBJ2-2	TGCGCCAGCAGCATTAGACTAGCGGGGAACACCGGGGAGCTGTTTTTT	CASSIRLAGNTGELFF
.	few	TRBV27	TRBJ2-6	TGTGCCAGCAGGGGTCTGGGGACCAACGTCCTGACTTTC	CASRGLGTNVLTF
.	many	TRBV20-1	TRBJ1-2	TGCAGTGCTGTTACAGAGAACTATGGCTACACCTTC	CSAVTENYGYTF
TRBD2	.	TRBV20-1	TRBJ2-3	TGCAGTGCCCCGGACGGGAGGGGCAGCACAGATACGCAGTATTTT	CSAPDGRGSTDTQYF
.	many	TRBV30	TRBJ1-5	TGTGCCTGGAGTACTGGGACTGCCCAGCATTTT	CAWSTGTAQHF
.	medium-sized	TRBV28	TRBJ2-2	TGTGCCAGCAGTTTAGAAGCCCGGTACACCGGGGAGCTGTTTTTT	CASSLEARYTGELFF
.	many	TRBV25-1	TRBJ1-2	TGTGCCAGCAGTTATCAGGTCATCATCTGTGGCTACACCTTC	CASSYQVIICGYTF
.	many	TRBV5-1	TRBJ2-1	TGCGCCAGCAGCGTAACAGGACCTAATGAGCAGTTCTTC	CASSVTGPNEQFF
TRBD1	.	TRBV20-1	TRBJ2-7	TGCAGTGCGAGGACAGGGGAAGCCGAGCAGTACTTC	CSARTGEAEQYF
.	many	TRBV5-1	TRBJ1-5	TGCGCCAGCAGCTTGGCCGGGGCGGGCCAGCCCCAGCATTTT	CASSLAGAGQPQHF
.	large	TRBV6-5	TRBJ2-1	TGTGCCAGCAGTTTTAGGGGGAGCTCCTACAATGAGCAGTTCTTC	CASSFRGSSYNEQFF
.	many	TRBV11-3	TRBJ2-1	TGTGCCAGCAGCTTAGGACTAACCTCCTACAATGAGCAGTTCTTC	CASSLGLTSYNEQFF
TRBD1	many	TRBV12-3/TRBV12-4	TRBJ2-7	TGTGCCAGCAGTTTAGCCTGGACAGGGGGTTACGAGCAGTACTTC	CASSLAWTGGYEQYF
TRBD1	many	TRBV7-6	TRBJ2-7	TGTGCCAGCAGCTACACCTCCGACAGGGAAGGCGAGCAGTACTTC	CASSYTSDREGEQYF
.	.	TRBV4-2	TRBJ2-7	TGTGCCAGCAGCGCCCGACTAGTCGGCGAGCAGTACTTC	CASSARLVGEQYF
TRBD2	medium-sized	TRBV5-6	TRBJ2-3	TGTGCCAGCAGCTTGCCCGGGACTAGCCGAGGCCGTGCAGATACGCAGTATTTT	CASSLPGTSRGRADTQYF
.	many	TRBV10-3	TRBJ1-4	TGTGCCATCAGTGATAGTGGGGGGTCTAATGAAAAACTGTTTTTT	CAISDSGGSNEKLFF
.	many	TRBV3-1	TRBJ1-2	TGTGCCAGCAGCCAAGATCCGAGCGGGGAAAACTATGGCTACACCTTC	CASSQDPSGENYGYTF
TRBD2	many	TRBV7-6	TRBJ2-1	TGTGCCAGCAGCTTAGTTGGGGGGGAAGCCTACAATGAGCAGTTCTTC	CASSLVGGEAYNEQFF
.	.	TRBV25-1	TRBJ2-2	TGTGCCAGCAGCCCGCGGGGTAGCGGCACCGGGGAGCTGTTTTTT	CASSPRGSGTGELFF
.	many	TRBV5-6	TRBJ1-2	TGTGCCAGCAGCTTGGGATTTACAGGGACCTATGGCTACACCTTC	CASSLGFTGTYGYTF
.	many	TRBV6-1	TRBJ2-5	TGTGCCCTCGGGACACCAGGCCAAGAGACCCAGTACTTC	CALGTPGQETQYF
.	many	TRBV7-9	TRBJ2-7	TGTGCCAGCAGCTTAAAGGGGCAGGGAGGCTCCTACGAGCAGTACTTC	CASSLKGQGGSYEQYF
.	few	TRBV28	TRBJ1-2	TGTGCCAGCAGTTCAGGCCAGACAAAGATTGGCTACACCTTC	CASSSGQTKIGYTF
.	few	TRBV20-1	TRBJ2-2	TGCAGTGCCTCAGCGAGCGCGAACACCGGGGAGCTGTTTTTT	CSASASANTGELFF
TRBD1	.	TRBV28	TRBJ1-3	TGTGCCAGCAGTTTAGGAGGGGGCAACTACGGAAACACCATATATTTT	CASSLGGGNYGNTIYF
TRBD2	many	TRBV13	TRBJ2-1	TGTGCCAGCAGCTTAAGACTAGCGGGAGGCTGGGAGCAGTTCTTC	CASSLRLAGGWEQFF
TRBD1	.	TRBV30	TRBJ2-5	TGTGCCTGGAGTAACAGGGGGAACTTCCCTGTTCGGGAGACCCAGTACTTC	CAWSNRGNFPVRETQYF
TRBD2	few	TRBV3-1	TRBJ2-6	TGTGCCAGCAGCCAAGGGGGGGGCTCTGGGGCCAACGTCCTGACTTTC	CASSQGGGSGANVLTF
TRBD2	many	TRBV11-3	TRBJ2-1	TGTGCCAGCAGAGGAGCGGGAGGAGGCGGTGAGCAGTTCTTC	CASRGAGGGGEQFF
TRBD2	many	TRBV6-2/TRBV6-3	TRBJ2-1	TGTGCCAGCAACGGCGGGAGCTCCTACAATGAGCAGTTCTTC	CASNGGSSYNEQFF
.	many	TRBV7-6	TRBJ2-3	TGTGCCAGCAGCCCTACGGGCCGAGGGTCGGATACGCAGTATTTT	CASSPTGRGSDTQYF
TRBD1	many	TRBV12-3/TRBV12-4	TRBJ1-4	TGTGCCAGCAGTTGGGACAGTCCTAATGAAAAACTGTTTTTT	CASSWDSPNEKLFF
.	many	TRBV30	TRBJ1-2	TGTGCCTGTAATCCACGGGGTCTACTCACCTTC	CACNPRGLLTF
TRBD1	many	TRBV2	TRBJ1-2	TGTGCCAGCAGGACGGGACAGGGAGGTAACTATGGCTACACCTTC	CASRTGQGGNYGYTF
.	.	TRBV20-1	TRBJ2-3	TGCAGTGCTAGAGGAGTCGATGCGGATACGCAGTATTTT	CSARGVDADTQYF
.	many	TRBV20-1	TRBJ2-4	TGCAGTGCCACAAATCCGGACAGCCCAAAAAACATTCAGTACTTC	CSATNPDSPKNIQYF
TRBD1	.	TRBV5-1	TRBJ2-3	TGCGCCAGCAGCTCGCTCAGGGGGCAAGATACGCAGTATTTT	CASSSLRGQDTQYF
.	many	TRBV12-3/TRBV12-4	TRBJ2-1	TGTGCCAGCAGTTCGGTCGGGGGTACCTACAATGAGCAGTTCTTC	CASSSVGGTYNEQFF